This record looks at one TCR beta chain sequence and its context. Its recognized antigen is unknown. Within one base of it there is no much larger clone, and no base qualities were kept. The sample is drawn from a study of identifying expanded T cells in peripheral blood (dated by TCRdb to the late 2010s). About the investigation overall: Technical replicates were generated by sequencing separate aliquots of the same genomic DNA pool, and four replicates were compared pairwise.

The immunoSEQ Assay, which uses bias-controlled multiplex PCR amplification of genomic DNA, was used to profile TCRbeta CDR3 regions. On the authors' methods: To quantify the absolute abundance of each unique TCRbeta CDR3 region, the sequences were collapsed and filtered. Differential abundance was tested with two models: a binomial (Fisher-equivalent) model and a beta-binomial model that adds time-dependent variance fitted from healthy donors. Clones with fewer than 5 combined templates were removed, and a clone was called differentially abundant if the clone's Benjamini-Hochberg FDR was below 0.01. The form v = (b*log(k)+a)^2 was used to model beta-binomial variance as a function of total template count across the two samples. Not all clones reach the TCRdb copy of this immuneACCESS table, which keeps in-frame sequences only. Checked studies attribute under half of the gap to unresolved V genes and leave the rest unexplained. The D gene and trimming were derived from the DNA, and the V and J assignments and clone size from that table. Recorded for this sample are fewer than 85,000 clones; approximately 84% of them occurred a single time. The top ten constitute approximately 20% of the sample.

Points the paper makes about the study in general: For all healthy donors, the variance in clone template counts between approximately 2-week samples rose significantly as total template count increased. It was expected by the authors that biological variance in healthy repertoires might increase further over much longer intervals, such as months to years. Across all healthy-donor time intervals, the beta-binomial model significantly cut both the number of clones called differentially abundant and the false-positive rate. The binomial model flagged approximately 1.2 differentially abundant clones between technical replicates, compared with around 15 over about two weeks and 19 over roughly 4 weeks.

During the collection period, no infections or other immune events were recorded for the healthy donors. Time-dependent variance in a beta-binomial model of T-cell clone differential abundance was calibrated using healthy-donor blood repertoires as a training cohort. The training cohort was composed of approximately ten healthy donors, 3 female and 7 male. An age range of about 29 to 65 years, with an average of 43 years, was recorded for the donors. Whole blood from each healthy donor was obtained from a commercial supplier and was collected at three time points 2 to 3 weeks apart. Genomic DNA was extracted from unsorted whole blood for immunosequencing. The origin of this receptor is a person aged 18 to 75 in good health. Sequences were obtained from blood.

Read as DNA, the sequence is TGTGCCAGCAGAGACCGGCAGGGGTCGAACAATGAGCAGTTCTTC. This encodes CASRDRQGSNNEQFF. The sequence is built from TRBV28 and TRBJ2-1; a weak D assignment points to TRBD1 (6 bases agree). V is clipped by 6 bases and J by 5 bases, and the sequence between their germline boundaries is 17 bases long. Taken from cysteine to phenylalanine, the CDR3 has 15 residues. CDR3 DNA is the only sequence kept; it has 45 bases, read in frame from the first base. The germline V gene provides CDR1 MDHEN and CDR2 SYDVKM.